This section outlines one TCR beta chain sequence together with its context. The V and J ends lost 6 bases and 4 bases respectively, with 12 bases between them. CDR1 and CDR2 from the germline V gene are KGHSH and LQKENI. The CDR3 contains 13 residues. This sample is part of a study of blood T cell repertoires in COVID-19. Overall study: Samples came from the United States, Italy and Spain, spanning acute and convalescent COVID-19. T cells, B-cell-depleted T cells, or PBMCs provided the cDNA or gDNA that served as material.

As processed by the authors: Cell counts per sample came from amplifying reference gene primers. Some clones are missing from TCRdb's copy, which holds only in-frame ones; the method was immunoSEQ multiplex PCR. V, J and clone size derive from that table, while D and trimming were established from the DNA sequence. The sample records tens of thousands of clones, roughly four fifths being singletons. The rearrangement links TRBV18 to TRBJ1-2, with D tentatively TRBD1 (6 bases). Sequencing input: peripheral blood. The clonotype was recovered from a woman aged 60-75 years with acute or convalescent COVID-19. This CDR3 is CASSPDSAYGYTF. CDR3 sequence (DNA): TGTGCCAGCTCGCCGGACAGCGCCTATGGCTACACCTTC.